This T cell receptor (beta chain) derives from a study of chemoradiotherapy in HPV16-positive cancers. Sequencing used immunoSEQ multiplex PCR; TCRdb keeps in-frame clones, though not all of them. The sample has under 6,500 clones, 77% seen once; the top ten hold under 20%. Germline V gene sequence: CDR1 SEHNR, CDR2 FQNEAQ (reference sequence). Trimming shortened V by 3 bases and J by 6 bases, and 18 bases separated the two germline ends. The CDR3 covers 15 residues. Samples were taken several times over chemoradiotherapy. With respect to this clone: What it binds is unknown.

Findings of the study overall: Candidate HPV-specific clones and E7-related TCR motifs grew in tumor during treatment. HPV-specific T cells were functionally defined from only a couple of HPV16-positive patients.

The V gene is TRBV7-9, the J gene TRBJ2-7; D unresolved. The TCR comes from a human donor with HPV-associated anogenital cancer. Sequencing was performed on tumor tissue, taken from a patient who underwent chemoradiotherapy. In DNA form, the CDR3 reads TGTGCCAGCAGCTTTAGCCCACCCGGAGTCTCCGAGCAGTACTTC. It yields the protein CASSFSPPGVSEQYF. Based on the CDR3 plus reference TRBV7-9 and TRBJ2-7, the full variable domain is DTGVSQNPRHKITKRGQNVTFRCDPISEHNRLYWYRQTLGQGPEFLTYFQNEAQLEKSRLLSDRFSAERPKGSFSTLEIQRTEQGDSAMYLCASSFSPPGVSEQYFGPGTRLTVT.